Listed here is a single T cell receptor beta chain. Its antigen is unidentified. The V end lost 0 bases, the J end lost 2 bases, and 12 bases lay between the germline ends. This CDR3 has 15 residues. The V gene's germline CDR1 is SGDLS and CDR2 YYNGEE. This entry comes from a study of cytomegalovirus exposure and HLA in healthy donors. Study-wide results and limits: For TCR beta chains, V- and J-gene trimming was later linked to a missense DCLRE1C variant. Immune exposure information comprised only CMV serostatus. Specificity of a few CMV-associated chains for CMV antigens was verified in vitro. For cytomegalovirus status, the classifier reportedly gave diagnoses with high specificity and sensitivity.

It was with 60 Vbeta and 13 Jbeta primers that the PCR ran. Libraries were prepared by immunoSEQ multiplex PCR; TCRdb keeps only in-frame clonotypes and omits some of them. The sample comprises 150,000 or so clones, under 80% of which are singletons, and approximately 2.3% rests with the top ten. The chain combines TRBV9 with TRBJ2-7; a weak D match, TRBD1 (6 bases). The clonotype was recovered from a man aged 30 to 39 in good health and CMV-seronegative. The sequencing input was PBMCs. CDR3 nucleotide sequence: TGTGCCAGCAGCGTAGGGGGGACAAACGCCTACGAGCAGTACTTC. Translation: CASSVGGTNAYEQYF.